The clone carrying this TCR beta chain was counted once. This entry is derived from a study of blood T cell repertoires in COVID-19. Study-wide background: Acute and convalescent COVID-19 samples came from the United States, Italy and Spain. PBMCs, B-cell-depleted T cells, or T cells provided the cDNA or gDNA that made up the material.

The CDR3 has 16 residues. Germline values: CDR1 LNHDA, CDR2 SQIVND (reference sequence). The J segment lost 9 bases and the V segment lost 1 base, leaving 7 bases of the junction unmatched. Methods used by the authors: Cell counts per sample came from amplifying reference gene primers. TCRdb's table, derived via immunoSEQ multiplex PCR, lists solely in-frame clones and lacks some. V, J and clone size were drawn from that table, and D and trimming were deduced from the DNA. The data contain around 200,000 clones, more than 75% of them seen just once; the ten biggest clones take up approximately 6.2%. The TCR was taken from a man in his 60s who had recovered from COVID-19. This chain joins TRBV19 and TRBJ2-1, with 12 bases matching TRBD2. Source material: peripheral blood. The CDR3 spells CASSIALAGGLGEQFF. The DNA of the CDR3 is TGTGCCAGTAGTATAGCTCTAGCGGGGGGGCTTGGTGAGCAGTTCTTC.